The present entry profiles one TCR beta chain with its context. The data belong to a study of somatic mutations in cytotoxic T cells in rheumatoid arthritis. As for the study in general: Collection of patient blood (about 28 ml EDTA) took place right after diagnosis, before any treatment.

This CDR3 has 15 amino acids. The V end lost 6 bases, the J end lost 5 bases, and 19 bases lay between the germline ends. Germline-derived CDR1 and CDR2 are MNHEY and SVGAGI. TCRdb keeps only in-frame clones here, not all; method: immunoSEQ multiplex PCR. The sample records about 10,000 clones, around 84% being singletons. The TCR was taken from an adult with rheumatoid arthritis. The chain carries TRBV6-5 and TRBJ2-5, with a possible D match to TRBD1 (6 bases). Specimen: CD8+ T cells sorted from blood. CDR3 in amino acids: CASRRTTGIGETQYF. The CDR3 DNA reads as TGTGCCAGCAGACGTACAACAGGGATTGGTGAGACCCAGTACTTC.